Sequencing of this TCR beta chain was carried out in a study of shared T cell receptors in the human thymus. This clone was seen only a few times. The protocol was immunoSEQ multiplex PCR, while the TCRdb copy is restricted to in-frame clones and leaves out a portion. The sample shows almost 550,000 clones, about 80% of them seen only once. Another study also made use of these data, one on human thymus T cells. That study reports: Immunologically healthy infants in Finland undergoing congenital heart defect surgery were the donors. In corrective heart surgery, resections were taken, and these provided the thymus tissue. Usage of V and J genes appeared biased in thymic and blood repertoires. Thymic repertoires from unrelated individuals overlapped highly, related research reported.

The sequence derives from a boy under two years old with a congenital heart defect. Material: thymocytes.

The CDR3 loop is CASSFRPDGEGEQYF. DNA for the CDR3: TGTGCCAGCAGCTTTCGCCCTGACGGGGAGGGGGAGCAGTACTTC. J is TRBJ2-7 and V is TRBV5-4; 7 nucleotides align to TRBD2. Trimming took 2 bases from V and 7 from J; bases not matched to a gene: 12. This CDR3 spans 15 amino acids. CDR1 SGHNT and CDR2 YYREEE come from the germline V gene (reference sequence).